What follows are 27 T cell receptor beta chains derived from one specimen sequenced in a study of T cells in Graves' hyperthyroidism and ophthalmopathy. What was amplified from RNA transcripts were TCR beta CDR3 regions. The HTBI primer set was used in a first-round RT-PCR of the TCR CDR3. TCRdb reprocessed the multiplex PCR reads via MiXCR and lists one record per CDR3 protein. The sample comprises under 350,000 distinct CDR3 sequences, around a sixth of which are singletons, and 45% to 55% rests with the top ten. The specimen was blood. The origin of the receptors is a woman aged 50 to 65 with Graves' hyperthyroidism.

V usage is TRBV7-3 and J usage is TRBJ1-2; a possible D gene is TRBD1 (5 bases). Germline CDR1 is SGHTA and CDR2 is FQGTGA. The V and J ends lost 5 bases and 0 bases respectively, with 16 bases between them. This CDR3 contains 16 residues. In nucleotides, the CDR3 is TGTGCCAGCAGCCCCTGGGGACTCCCTCCTAACTATGGCTACACCTTC. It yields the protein CASSPWGLPPNYGYTF.

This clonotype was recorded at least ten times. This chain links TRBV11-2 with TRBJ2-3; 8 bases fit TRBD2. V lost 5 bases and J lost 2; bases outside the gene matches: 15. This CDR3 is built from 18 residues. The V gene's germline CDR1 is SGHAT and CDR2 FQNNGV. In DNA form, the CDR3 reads TGTGCCAGCAGCCCGGATGTGGTGGCGGGGGGAATCACAGATACGCAGTATTTT. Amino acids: CASSPDVVAGGITDTQYF.

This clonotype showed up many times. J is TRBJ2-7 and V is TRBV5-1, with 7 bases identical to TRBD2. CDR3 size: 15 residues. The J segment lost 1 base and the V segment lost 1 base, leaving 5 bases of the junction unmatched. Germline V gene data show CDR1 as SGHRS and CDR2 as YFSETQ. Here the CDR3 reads CASSLLSGGSYEQYF. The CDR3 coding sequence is TGCGCCAGCAGCTTGTTGTCGGGAGGTTCCTACGAGCAGTACTTC.

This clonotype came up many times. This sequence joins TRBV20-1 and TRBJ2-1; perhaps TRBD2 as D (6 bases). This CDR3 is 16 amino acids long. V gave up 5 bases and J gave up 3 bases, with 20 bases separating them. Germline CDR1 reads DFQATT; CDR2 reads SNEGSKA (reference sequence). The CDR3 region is CSAPTSAGYRYNEQFF. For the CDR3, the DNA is TGCAGTGCTCCGACGAGCGCGGGGTACCGCTACAATGAGCAGTTCTTC.

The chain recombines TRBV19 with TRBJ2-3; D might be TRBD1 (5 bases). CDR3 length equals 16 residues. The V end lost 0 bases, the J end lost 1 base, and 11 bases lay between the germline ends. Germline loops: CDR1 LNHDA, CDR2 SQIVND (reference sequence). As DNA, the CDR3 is TGTGCCAGTAGTATAGATTGGGCAGGGCGCACAGATACGCAGTATTTT. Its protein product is CASSIDWAGRTDTQYF.

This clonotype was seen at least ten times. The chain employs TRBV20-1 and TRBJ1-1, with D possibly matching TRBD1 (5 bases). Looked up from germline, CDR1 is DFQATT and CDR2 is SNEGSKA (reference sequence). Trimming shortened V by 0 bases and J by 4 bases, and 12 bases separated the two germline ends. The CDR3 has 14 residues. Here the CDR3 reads CSARDGRGGTEAFF. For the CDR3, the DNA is TGCAGTGCTAGAGATGGGAGGGGTGGCACTGAAGCTTTCTTT.

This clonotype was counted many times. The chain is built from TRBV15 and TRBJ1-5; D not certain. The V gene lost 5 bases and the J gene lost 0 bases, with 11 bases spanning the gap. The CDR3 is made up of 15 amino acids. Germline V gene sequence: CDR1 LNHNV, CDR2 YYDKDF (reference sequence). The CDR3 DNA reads TGTGCCACCAGCCCTGACTCTCATAGCAATCAGCCCCAGCATTTT. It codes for CATSPDSHSNQPQHF.

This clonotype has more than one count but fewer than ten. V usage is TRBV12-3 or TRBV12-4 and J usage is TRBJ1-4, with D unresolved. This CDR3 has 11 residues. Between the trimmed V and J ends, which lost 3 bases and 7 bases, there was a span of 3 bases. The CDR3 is CASSFFEKLFF. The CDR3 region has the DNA TGTGCCAGCAGTTTCTTTGAAAAACTGTTTTTT.

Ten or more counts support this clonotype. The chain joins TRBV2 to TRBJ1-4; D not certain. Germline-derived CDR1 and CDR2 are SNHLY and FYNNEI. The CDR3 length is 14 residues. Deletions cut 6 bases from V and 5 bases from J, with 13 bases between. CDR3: CASRENSMNEKLFF. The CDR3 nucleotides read TGTGCCAGCAGGGAGAACAGTATGAATGAAAAACTGTTTTTT.

The CDR3 DNA is TGTGCCAGCAGCTTCCGGGACAGGGAGTATTCACCCCTCCACTTT. This sequence encodes CASSFRDREYSPLHF. The J gene is TRBJ1-6, the V gene TRBV5-6, with TRBD1 matching 9 bases. Germline V lookup: CDR1 SGHDT, CDR2 YYEEEE. V was pared by 2 bases and J by 8 bases, with 5 bases of the junction left unmatched. This CDR3 is built from 15 residues.

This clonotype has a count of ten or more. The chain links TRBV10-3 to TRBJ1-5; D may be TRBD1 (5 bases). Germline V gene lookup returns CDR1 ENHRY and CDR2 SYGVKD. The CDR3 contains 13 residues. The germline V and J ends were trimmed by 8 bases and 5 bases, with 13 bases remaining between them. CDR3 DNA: TGTGCCATCTCCGGGGGAAAGGATCAGCCCCAGCATTTT. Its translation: CAISGGKDQPQHF.

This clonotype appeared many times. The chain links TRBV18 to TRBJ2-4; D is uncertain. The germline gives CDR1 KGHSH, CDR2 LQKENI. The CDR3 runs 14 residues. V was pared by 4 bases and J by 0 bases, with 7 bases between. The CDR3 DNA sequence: TGTGCCAGCTCACTAAGCGTAGCCAAAAACATTCAGTACTTC. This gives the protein CASSLSVAKNIQYF. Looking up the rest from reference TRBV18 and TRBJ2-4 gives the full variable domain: NAGVMQNPRHLVRRRGQEARLRCSPMKGHSHVYWYRQLPEEGLKFMVYLQKENIIDESGMPKERFSAEFPKEGPSILRIQQVVRGDSAAYFCASSLSVAKNIQYFGAGTRLSVL.

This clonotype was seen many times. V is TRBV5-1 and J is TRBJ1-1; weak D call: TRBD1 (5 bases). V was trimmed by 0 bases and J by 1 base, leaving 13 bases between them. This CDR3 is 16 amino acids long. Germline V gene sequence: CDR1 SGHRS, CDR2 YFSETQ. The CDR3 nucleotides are TGCGCCAGCAGCTTGGACCGGGACGGATGGAACACTGAAGCTTTCTTT. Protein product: CASSLDRDGWNTEAFF.

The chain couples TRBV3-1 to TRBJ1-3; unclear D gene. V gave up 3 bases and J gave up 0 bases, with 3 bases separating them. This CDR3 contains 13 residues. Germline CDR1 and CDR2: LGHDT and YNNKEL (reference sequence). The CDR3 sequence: CASSHASGNTIYF. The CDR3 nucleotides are TGTGCCAGCAGCCATGCCTCTGGAAACACCATATATTTT.

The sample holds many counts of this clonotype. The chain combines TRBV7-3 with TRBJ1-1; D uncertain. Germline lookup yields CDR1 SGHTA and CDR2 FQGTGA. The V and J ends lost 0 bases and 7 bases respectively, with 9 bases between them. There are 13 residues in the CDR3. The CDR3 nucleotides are TGTGCCAGCAGCTTAACCTGGGTTAGTGAAGCTTTCTTT. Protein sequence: CASSLTWVSEAFF.

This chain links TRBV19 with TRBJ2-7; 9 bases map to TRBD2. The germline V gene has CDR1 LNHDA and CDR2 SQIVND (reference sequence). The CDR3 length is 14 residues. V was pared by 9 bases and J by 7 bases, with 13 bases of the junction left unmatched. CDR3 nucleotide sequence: TGTGCCAGCGCGGGAGCGGGAGGTACGGGGGAGCAGTACTTC. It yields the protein CASAGAGGTGEQYF.

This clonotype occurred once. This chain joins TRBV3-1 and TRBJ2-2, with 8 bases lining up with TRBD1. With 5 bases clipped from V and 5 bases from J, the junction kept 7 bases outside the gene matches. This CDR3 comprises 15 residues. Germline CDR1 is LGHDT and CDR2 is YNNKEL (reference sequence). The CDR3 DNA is TGTGCCAGCAGCTCAGGGGGCCCCATGACCGGGGAGCTGTTTTTT. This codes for CASSSGGPMTGELFF.

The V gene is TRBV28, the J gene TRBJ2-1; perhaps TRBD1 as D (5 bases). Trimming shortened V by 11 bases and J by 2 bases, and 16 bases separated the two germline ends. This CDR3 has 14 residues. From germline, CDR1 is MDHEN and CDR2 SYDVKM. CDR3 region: CAALGALPYNEQFF. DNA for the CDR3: TGTGCCGCCCTAGGGGCACTACCCTACAATGAGCAGTTCTTC.

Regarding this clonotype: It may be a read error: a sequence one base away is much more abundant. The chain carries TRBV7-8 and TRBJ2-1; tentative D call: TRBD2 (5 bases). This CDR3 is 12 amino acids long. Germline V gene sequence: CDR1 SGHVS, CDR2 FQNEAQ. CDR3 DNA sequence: TGTACCAGCAGTACAGAGGGTTTCGAGCAGTTCTTC. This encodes CTSSTEGFEQFF.

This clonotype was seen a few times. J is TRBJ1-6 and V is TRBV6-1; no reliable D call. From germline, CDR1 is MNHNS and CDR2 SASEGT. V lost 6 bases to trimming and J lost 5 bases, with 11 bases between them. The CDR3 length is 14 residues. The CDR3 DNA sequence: TGTGCCAGCAGCTCCGTAGGGAATAATTCACCCCTCCACTTT. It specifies CASSSVGNNSPLHF.

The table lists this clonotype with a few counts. CDR3 in DNA: TGTGCCAGCAGTCAAGGGGGCGGACAGGCTAGAGAGCAGTACGTC. This codes for CASSQGGGQAREQYV. The gene calls are TRBV27 and TRBJ2-7, with 7 bases fitting TRBD1. The V segment lost 5 bases and the J segment 7 bases; nucleotides outside the gene matches: 14. Germline assignment: CDR1 MNHEY and CDR2 SMNVEV (reference sequence). This CDR3 is 15 amino acids long.

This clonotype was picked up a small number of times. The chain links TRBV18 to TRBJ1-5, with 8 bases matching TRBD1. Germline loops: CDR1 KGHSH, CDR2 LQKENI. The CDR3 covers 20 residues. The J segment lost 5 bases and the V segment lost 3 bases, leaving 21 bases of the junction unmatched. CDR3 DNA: TGTGCCAGCTCACCGGTGTCCGAGGACAGGGCTCTGATGGGCGATCAGCCCCAGCATTTT. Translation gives CASSPVSEDRALMGDQPQHF.

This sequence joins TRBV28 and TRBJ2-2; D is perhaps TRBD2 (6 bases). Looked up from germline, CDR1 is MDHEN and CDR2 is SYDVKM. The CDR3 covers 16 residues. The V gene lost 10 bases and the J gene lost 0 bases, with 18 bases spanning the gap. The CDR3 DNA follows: TGTGCCACCCGTACCCCGGGGACTTCGAACACCGGGGAGCTGTTTTTT. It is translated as CATRTPGTSNTGELFF.

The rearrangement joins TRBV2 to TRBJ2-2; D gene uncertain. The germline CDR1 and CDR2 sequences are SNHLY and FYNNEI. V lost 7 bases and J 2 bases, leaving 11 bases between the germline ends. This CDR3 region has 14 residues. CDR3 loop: CASTRTYNTGELFF. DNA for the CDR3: TGTGCCAGCACCAGGACGTACAACACCGGGGAGCTGTTTTTT. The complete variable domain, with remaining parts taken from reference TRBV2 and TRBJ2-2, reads EPEVTQTPSHQVTQMGQEVILRCVPISNHLYFYWYRQILGQKVEFLVSFYNNEISEKSEIFDDQFSVERPDGSNFTLKIRSTKLEDSAMYFCASTRTYNTGELFFGEGSRLTVL.

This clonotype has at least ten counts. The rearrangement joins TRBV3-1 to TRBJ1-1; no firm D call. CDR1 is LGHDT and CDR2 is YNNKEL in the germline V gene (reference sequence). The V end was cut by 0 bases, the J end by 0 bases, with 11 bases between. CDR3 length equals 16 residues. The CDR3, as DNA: TGTGCCAGCAGCCAAGAAGGCTCGACTTTGAACACTGAAGCTTTCTTT. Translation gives CASSQEGSTLNTEAFF. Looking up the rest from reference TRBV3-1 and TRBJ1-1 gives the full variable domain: DTAVSQTPKYLVTQMGNDKSIKCEQNLGHDTMYWYKQDSKKFLKIMFSYNNKELIINETVPNRFSPKSPDKAHLNLHINSLELGDSAVYFCASSQEGSTLNTEAFFGQGTRLTVV.

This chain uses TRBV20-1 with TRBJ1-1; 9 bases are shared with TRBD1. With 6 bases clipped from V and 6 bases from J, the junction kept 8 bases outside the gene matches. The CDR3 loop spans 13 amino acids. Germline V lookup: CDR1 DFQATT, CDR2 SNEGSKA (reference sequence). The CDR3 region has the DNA TGCAGTGCCTACGACAGGGGGGGCCCTGAAGCTTTCTTT. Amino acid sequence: CSAYDRGGPEAFF.

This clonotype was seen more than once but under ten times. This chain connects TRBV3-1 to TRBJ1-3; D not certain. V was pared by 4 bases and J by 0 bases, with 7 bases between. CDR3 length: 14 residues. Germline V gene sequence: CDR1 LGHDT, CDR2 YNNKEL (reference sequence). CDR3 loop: CASSPSDSGNTIYF. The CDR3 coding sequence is TGTGCCAGCAGCCCCTCAGACTCTGGAAACACCATATATTTT.